This T cell receptor (beta chain) was captured by sequencing in a study of cytomegalovirus exposure and HLA in healthy donors. In germline, CDR1 is SGHRS, CDR2 YFSETQ. The CDR3 is 15 amino acids. The V end was cut by 0 bases, the J end by 8 bases, with 15 bases between. The PCR contained 60 Vbeta and 13 Jbeta primers. Sequencing used immunoSEQ multiplex PCR; TCRdb keeps in-frame clones, though not all of them. Found here are around 110,000 clones, 81% of them singletons; the top ten hold under 5%. This clone has only a few counts. The sequence was obtained from a woman in her 30s in good health and CMV-seronegative. The chain joins TRBV5-1 to TRBJ2-1; perhaps TRBD1 as D (6 bases). Sample: PBMCs. The CDR3 nucleotides read TGCGCCAGCAGCTTGGCTCAACAGGGTAGGGATGAGCAGTTCTTC. It yields the protein CASSLAQQGRDEQFF.